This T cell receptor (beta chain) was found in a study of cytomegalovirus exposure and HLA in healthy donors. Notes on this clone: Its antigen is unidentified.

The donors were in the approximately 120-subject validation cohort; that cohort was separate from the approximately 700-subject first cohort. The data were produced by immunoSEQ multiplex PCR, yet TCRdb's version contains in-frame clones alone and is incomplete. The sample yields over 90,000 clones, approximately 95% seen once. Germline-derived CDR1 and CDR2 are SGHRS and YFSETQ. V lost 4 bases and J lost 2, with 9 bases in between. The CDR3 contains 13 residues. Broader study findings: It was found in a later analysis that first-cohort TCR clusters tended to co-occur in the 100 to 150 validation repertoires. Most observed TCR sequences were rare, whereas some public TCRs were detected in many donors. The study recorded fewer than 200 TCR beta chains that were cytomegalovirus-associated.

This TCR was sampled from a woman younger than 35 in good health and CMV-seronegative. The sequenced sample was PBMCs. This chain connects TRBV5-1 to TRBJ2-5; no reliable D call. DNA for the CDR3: TGCGCCAGCAGCCCGGAGCTACAAGAGACCCAGTACTTC. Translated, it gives CASSPELQETQYF.